This TCR beta chain was obtained from a study of cytomegalovirus exposure and HLA in healthy donors. Study at large: Early released data comprised some 85 million unique TCRs from HLA-typed donors.

With respect to this clone: The antigen is not known.

The study's findings and limits: Generally TCR sequences proved uncommon, though certain public TCRs appeared in numerous donors.

The primer mix had 60 Vbeta and 13 Jbeta primers. TCRdb's table, derived via immunoSEQ multiplex PCR, lists solely in-frame clones and lacks some. The table includes some 130,000 clones, approximately 82% detected once. The clonotype was recovered from a boy aged 2-15 years in good health and CMV-seronegative. The specimen sequenced was PBMCs.

CDR3 region: CASSSLANYGYTF. CDR3 nucleotide sequence: TGTGCCAGCAGCTCCCTAGCTAACTATGGCTACACCTTC. V and J are TRBV7-2 and TRBJ1-2; the D is unclear. The CDR3 consists of 13 residues. Germline V CDR1 and CDR2: SGHTA, FQGNSA. Trimming cost V 4 bases and J 0 bases, with 6 bases left between them.